Given below is one T cell receptor (beta chain) in context. This sample was included in a study of blood T cell repertoires in COVID-19. Turning to the study itself: In each case, the material was cDNA or gDNA derived from T cells, B-cell-depleted T cells, or PBMCs.

The CDR3 runs to 19 residues. Assay: immunoSEQ multiplex PCR; the TCRdb copy retains only in-frame clones and omits some. Of over 250,000 clones in the sample, 75% to 90% were seen once. The sequence came from a woman between 50 and 59 years old with COVID-19, enrolled during active disease. The chain couples TRBV21-1 to TRBJ1-6; TRBD1, the table's D call, lacks a check against the DNA. TRBV21-1 is annotated as a pseudogene. The sequencing sample was made of peripheral blood. The CDR3: CASSALATGTSQYNSPLHF. The DNA of the CDR3 is TGTGCCAGCAGCGCCCTTGCGACAGGGACAAGTCAATATAATTCACCCCTCCACTTT.